The 7 T cell receptor beta chains listed next were all sequenced from one sample in a study of identical twins. TCRdb reanalysed the 5' RACE reads using MiXCR and keeps one entry per CDR3 protein. Here the sample spans hundreds of thousands of distinct CDR3 sequences, approximately 22% being singletons. These records were also assigned to another study, of T cells expressing NK-cell markers.

Sequenced material: PBMCs. These receptor sequences come from a woman under 30 in good health.

The sample holds a few counts of this clonotype. The chain carries TRBV9 and TRBJ2-5; no reliable D call. The CDR3 has 16 residues. Germline CDR1 SGDLS, CDR2 YYNGEE. Trimming removed 0 bases at V and 4 bases at J, with 16 bases between. For the CDR3, the DNA is TGTGCCAGCAGCGTAGCGGGTCTGGGAAAGGGAGAGACCCAGTACTTC. Encoded protein: CASSVAGLGKGETQYF.

This clonotype was seen only a few times. The chain has TRBV7-9 and TRBJ1-2; D is possibly TRBD1 (6 bases). The CDR3 runs 13 residues. V gave up 2 bases and J gave up 5 bases, with 9 bases separating them. The V gene's germline CDR1 is SEHNR and CDR2 FQNEAQ (reference sequence). The CDR3 sequence: CASSLRQVYGYTF. The CDR3 coding sequence is TGTGCCAGCAGCTTAAGACAGGTGTATGGCTACACCTTC.

The chain recombines TRBV11-3 with TRBJ1-2, with D perhaps TRBD1 (6 bases). The length of the CDR3 is 13 residues. Germline V lookup: CDR1 SGHNT, CDR2 YENEEA. V lost 2 bases, J lost 7 bases, and 11 bases lay in between. The DNA of the CDR3 is TGTGCCAGCAGCTTACAGGGGAGAGGTGGCTACACCTTC. Its translation is CASSLQGRGGYTF.

At least ten counts were recorded for this clonotype. The rearrangement links TRBV6-4 to TRBJ1-1; TRBD1 agrees at 8 bases. Germline assignment: CDR1 MRHNA and CDR2 SNTAGT. The junction had 3 bases not matched to a gene; V was cut back by 0 bases and J by 3 bases. The CDR3 contains 15 residues. The CDR3 here is CASSDSAGGYTEAFF. The CDR3 region has the DNA TGTGCCAGCAGTGACTCTGCAGGGGGCTACACTGAAGCTTTCTTT.

This chain links TRBV6-1 with TRBJ2-7, with 7 nucleotides matching TRBD2. The junction had 6 bases not matched to a gene; V was cut back by 6 bases and J by 1 base. The CDR3 totals 14 residues. The germline V gene encodes CDR1 MNHNS and CDR2 SASEGT. Here the CDR3 DNA reads TGTGCCAGCAGCGGGACTATAATTTCCTACGAGCAGTACTTC. Protein: CASSGTIISYEQYF.

This clonotype has a handful of counts. The chain has TRBV5-5 and TRBJ2-3, with D perhaps TRBD1 (6 bases). The V end was cut by 7 bases, the J end by 3 bases, with 12 bases between. The CDR3 is 13 residues long. The germline gives CDR1 SGHKS, CDR2 YYEKEE (reference sequence). The DNA of the CDR3 is TGTGCCAGCCGATACAGGGAAACAGATACGCAGTATTTT. It translates to CASRYRETDTQYF.

This chain joins TRBV7-3 and TRBJ2-2; the D gene is possibly TRBD2 (6 bases). Trimming removed 1 base from V and 3 bases from J, with 12 bases in between. Per the germline V gene, CDR1 is SGHTA and CDR2 is FQGTGA. CDR3 length: 16 amino acids. CDR3 loop: CASSLNSGRDTGELFF. DNA of the CDR3: TGTGCCAGCAGCTTAAACAGCGGGCGTGACACCGGGGAGCTGTTTTTT.